A selection of T cell receptor beta chains follows, all from one sample in a study of T cells after yellow fever vaccination. Via MiXCR, TCRdb re-called the 5' RACE reads, giving one row per CDR3 protein. The sample carries approximately 510,000 distinct CDR3 sequences, 20% to 25% recorded once. The starting material was PBMCs, obtained roughly 20 days after the first yellow fever vaccination. Receptors were obtained from a man younger than 35 who received the YFV17D yellow fever vaccine. Each CDR3 is given with its conserved first and last residue. A D gene is named only where the DNA matches it firmly. The size entry is marked missing in some rows and otherwise reads once, few, many or a size class.

abundance | j_gene | d_gene | len | v_gene | CDR3nt | CDR3aa
few | TRBJ2-7 | NA | 12 | TRBV6-5 | TGTGCCAGCAGTTTTTCCGGGACTTTGCAGTACTTC | CASSFSGTLQYF
NA | TRBJ1-6 | TRBD1 | 16 | TRBV10-3 | TGTGCCATCAGTGAGCGACAGGGAAACTATAATTCACCCCTCCACTTT | CAISERQGNYNSPLHF
NA | TRBJ1-1 | NA | 13 | TRBV5-1 | TGCGCCAGCAGCTTGGCCCTGAACGCTGAAGCTTTCTTT | CASSLALNAEAFF
many | TRBJ2-7 | TRBD2 | 16 | TRBV12-3/TRBV12-4 | TGTGCCAGCAGTTCCTGGGGGGGTGGGAGCTCCTACGAGCAGTACTTC | CASSSWGGGSSYEQYF
few | TRBJ2-3 | TRBD2 | 19 | TRBV11-2 | TGTGCCAGCCCCCCCGGTGCGGCGGGGGGCGCCTCTAGCACAGATACGCAGTATTTT | CASPPGAAGGASSTDTQYF
few | TRBJ2-2 | NA | 13 | TRBV29-1 | TGCAGCGTTACGGGGGAGAACACCGGGGAGCTGTTTTTT | CSVTGENTGELFF
NA | TRBJ1-1 | TRBD1 | 15 | TRBV6-2/TRBV6-3 | TGTGCCAGCAGTTTTCTAACAACAGGGGACACTGAAGCTTTCTTT | CASSFLTTGDTEAFF
NA | TRBJ2-3 | NA | 14 | TRBV24-1 | TGTGCCACCAGCCCCGCGTGGGCGGCAGATACGCAGTATTTT | CATSPAWAADTQYF
NA | TRBJ1-2 | NA | 13 | TRBV6-5 | TGTGCCAGCAGTTATACTCGCGGCTTTGGCTACACCTTC | CASSYTRGFGYTF
few | TRBJ1-2 | NA | 14 | TRBV7-8 | TGTGCCAGCAGCTTAGATCGCACGACTTATGGCTACACCTTC | CASSLDRTTYGYTF
NA | TRBJ1-4 | NA | 13 | TRBV18 | TGTGCCAGCTTGTACGGACCTAATGAAAAACTGTTTTTT | CASLYGPNEKLFF
once | TRBJ2-1 | TRBD1 | 16 | TRBV12-5 | TGTGCTAGTGGCTTTGAACCCGGGACAGGGATGAATGAGCAGTTCTTC | CASGFEPGTGMNEQFF
few | TRBJ2-1 | TRBD2 | 15 | TRBV7-3 | TGTGCCAGCAGCCACGGGACTAGGGCGTCCAATGAGCAGTTCTTC | CASSHGTRASNEQFF
NA | TRBJ2-1 | TRBD1 | 16 | TRBV6-1 | TGTGCCAGCAGTCCCGACAGGGGGTTTTCCTACAATGAGCAGTTCTTC | CASSPDRGFSYNEQFF
NA | TRBJ2-7 | NA | 11 | TRBV20-1 | TGCAGTGCTAGGAGGGTGTACGAGCAGTACTTC | CSARRVYEQYF
few | TRBJ1-2 | NA | 12 | TRBV12-3/TRBV12-4 | TGTGCCAGCACCCCTGCTGCCTATGGCTACACCTTC | CASTPAAYGYTF
NA | TRBJ2-7 | TRBD1 | 14 | TRBV9 | TGTGCCAGCAGCGTTGGACAGGACTCCTACGAGCAGTACTTC | CASSVGQDSYEQYF
NA | TRBJ2-3 | NA | 13 | TRBV4-2 | TGTGCCAGCAGCCAACAACAAAGGGATACGCAGTATTTT | CASSQQQRDTQYF
few | TRBJ2-1 | NA | 11 | TRBV12-3/TRBV12-4 | TGTGCCAGCAGTTTTTGGTCTGAGCAGTTCTTC | CASSFWSEQFF
NA | TRBJ2-7 | NA | 13 | TRBV18 | TGTGCCAGCTCCCCGCCGACTCTTTACGAGCAGTACTTC | CASSPPTLYEQYF
few | TRBJ1-5 | NA | 19 | TRBV5-1 | TGCGCCAGCAGGCCCGCGAGAGTGTCAGCAAAACGTGGCAATCAGCCCCAGCATTTT | CASRPARVSAKRGNQPQHF
NA | TRBJ1-6 | NA | 15 | TRBV23-1 | TGCGCCAGCAGTCAATCGGGGGGGCATTCATGTTCCCTCCACTTT | CASSQSGGHSCSLHF
NA | TRBJ2-5 | TRBD1 | 14 | TRBV7-2 | TGTGCCAGCAGCTCCAGACAGGGGTCGGAGACCCAGTACTTC | CASSSRQGSETQYF
NA | TRBJ2-1 | NA | 15 | TRBV4-1 | TGCGCCAGCAGCCAAAAGGCGGGGCATTTCGGTGAGCAGTTCTTC | CASSQKAGHFGEQFF
NA | TRBJ2-3 | NA | 15 | TRBV20-1 | TGCAGTGCTAGTCGGCAGGGCCTAGGCACAGATACGCAGTATTTT | CSASRQGLGTDTQYF
few | TRBJ1-2 | TRBD1 | 16 | TRBV4-1 | TGCGCCAGCAGCCAAGGGACGGGACAGTTTAACTATGGCTACACCTTC | CASSQGTGQFNYGYTF
NA | TRBJ1-1 | NA | 14 | TRBV20-1 | TGCAGTGCTAGGGACACATCAATGAACACTGAAGCTTTCTTT | CSARDTSMNTEAFF
NA | TRBJ1-2 | NA | 13 | TRBV4-1 | TGCGCCAGCAAAGCCCCAGGGATATATGGCTACACCTTC | CASKAPGIYGYTF
NA | TRBJ1-2 | NA | 15 | TRBV6-1 | TGTGCCAGCTCTACCCGGACAGCCTCTAACTATGGCTACACCTTC | CASSTRTASNYGYTF
NA | TRBJ1-5 | NA | 16 | TRBV12-3/TRBV12-4 | TGTGCCAGCAGCCTAAAGGCGGCAGGGCTCAATCAGCCCCAGCATTTT | CASSLKAAGLNQPQHF
few | TRBJ1-2 | NA | 17 | TRBV4-1 | TGCGCCAGCAGCCAAGATATGGCAGGACAGAGAGACTATGGCTACACCTTC | CASSQDMAGQRDYGYTF
few | TRBJ2-2 | NA | 13 | TRBV4-3 | TGCGCCAGCAGCCAGGGGGGATTCGGGGAGCTGTTTTTT | CASSQGGFGELFF
many | TRBJ2-7 | NA | 19 | TRBV21-1 | TGTGCCAGCAGCAATACTGAATGCCGAGGCCGGAACATGTACTACGAGCAGTACTTC | CASSNTECRGRNMYYEQYF
once | TRBJ2-4 | NA | 16 | TRBV7-9 | TGTGCCAGCAGCCCAGTTGCTCTCCTAGCCAAAAACATTCAGTACTTC | CASSPVALLAKNIQYF
NA | TRBJ2-1 | NA | 15 | TRBV10-1 | TGCGCCAGCAGTGATGGCCGGAGCTCCTACAATGAGCAGTTCTTC | CASSDGRSSYNEQFF
few | TRBJ2-1 | NA | 14 | TRBV7-3 | TGTGCCAGCAGCTCGGGGTTCTCCTACAATGAGCAGTTCTTC | CASSSGFSYNEQFF
many | TRBJ2-3 | NA | 15 | TRBV5-4 | TGTGCCAGCAGCTTTTCTAGCGACCCCACAGATACGCAGTATTTT | CASSFSSDPTDTQYF
NA | TRBJ2-7 | TRBD2 | 16 | TRBV11-2 | TGTGCCAGCAGCTTATCACCGCGGGGCCGGGGGGGCGAGCAGTACTTC | CASSLSPRGRGGEQYF
few | TRBJ1-2 | NA | 16 | TRBV5-1 | TGCGCCAGCAGAACAAAAATGACAGACTTTAACTATGGCTACACCTTC | CASRTKMTDFNYGYTF
few | TRBJ2-6 | NA | 15 | TRBV9 | TGTGCCAGCAGCCACTACAAGTCTGGGGCCAACGTCCTGACTTTC | CASSHYKSGANVLTF
many | TRBJ1-6 | NA | 16 | TRBV28 | TGTGCCAGCAGTTTAGGAAAGAGCTCCTATAATTCACCCCTCCACTTT | CASSLGKSSYNSPLHF
few | TRBJ2-5 | TRBD1 | 15 | TRBV6-1 | TGTGCCAGCAGTCCCGGGACAGGGGGCTTTGAGACCCAGTACTTC | CASSPGTGGFETQYF
NA | TRBJ2-3 | TRBD2 | 14 | TRBV19 | TGTGCCAGTAAAAAGACTAGCTCTTGGGATACGCAGTATTTT | CASKKTSSWDTQYF
few | TRBJ2-2 | TRBD1 | 14 | TRBV20-1 | TGCAGTGCCAGCAGGACAGGGGGCACCGGGGAGCTGTTTTTT | CSASRTGGTGELFF
NA | TRBJ2-3 | NA | 12 | TRBV14 | TGTGCCACCGCCATAGGGGCGGGTACGCAGTATTTT | CATAIGAGTQYF
many | TRBJ1-6 | NA | 14 | TRBV7-2 | TGTGCCAGCAGCTGGCAGGGCGCGTATTCACCCCTCCACTTT | CASSWQGAYSPLHF
NA | TRBJ1-1 | NA | 14 | TRBV5-8 | TGTGCCAGCAGCTTGGGCTTGTTCGGCACTGAAGCTTTCTTT | CASSLGLFGTEAFF
NA | TRBJ2-5 | NA | 11 | TRBV6-1 | TGTGCCAGCAAACGGCAAGAGACCCAGTACTTC | CASKRQETQYF
NA | TRBJ2-5 | TRBD2 | 17 | TRBV4-2 | TGTGCCAGCAGCAAGACTAGCGGGGGGACGCCCCAAGAGACCCAGTACTTC | CASSKTSGGTPQETQYF
few | TRBJ2-3 | TRBD1 | 15 | TRBV5-1 | TGCGCCACCACGCCAGGGACAGGGCGCACAGATACGCAGTATTTT | CATTPGTGRTDTQYF
NA | TRBJ2-2 | NA | 15 | TRBV20-1 | TGCAGTGCTAGATGGGGCGAGGGAAACACCGGGGAGCTGTTTTTT | CSARWGEGNTGELFF
many | TRBJ2-2 | NA | 14 | TRBV7-9 | TGTGCCAGCAGCCTGCCCAGGAACACCGGGGAGCTGTTTTTT | CASSLPRNTGELFF
few | TRBJ2-7 | TRBD2 | 17 | TRBV11-2 | TGTGCCAGCAGCTCGGGCCTCAGACTAGCGGGGACCTACGAGCAGTACTTC | CASSSGLRLAGTYEQYF
few | TRBJ2-1 | NA | 13 | TRBV6-5 | TGTGCCAGCAGTTATAACGAAAACAATGAGCAGTTCTTC | CASSYNENNEQFF